Each of the 2 T cell receptor beta chains below was sequenced from the same sample in a study of cytomegalovirus exposure and HLA in healthy donors. The PCR made use of 60 Vbeta and 13 Jbeta primers. Profiled with immunoSEQ multiplex PCR; TCRdb holds only in-frame clones, not every one. The sample lists around 130,000 clones, around 75% occurring once. The specimen sequenced was PBMCs. Receptors originate from a man aged 25 to 45 in good health and CMV-seronegative.

The genes are TRBV6-1 and TRBJ2-5, with TRBD1 as a possible D gene (6 bases). Trimming cost V 2 bases and J 2 bases, with 9 bases left between them. This CDR3 region has 14 residues. Germline CDR1 MNHNS, CDR2 SASEGT. The CDR3 sequence is CASSESGAQETQYF. The CDR3 nucleotides read TGTGCCAGCAGTGAATCAGGGGCACAAGAGACCCAGTACTTC.

This clone was found once. This chain links TRBV21-1 with TRBJ2-1; the D call TRBD1 from the table was never checked on the DNA. TRBV21-1 is labeled a pseudogene. The CDR3 length is 18 residues. In DNA, the CDR3 is TGTGCCAGCAGCAAATCCCGATACAGCCGTAAATCCTACAATGAGCAGTTCTTC. Amino acids: CASSKSRYSRKSYNEQFF.